The next 5 T cell receptor beta chains were all read from a single sample in a study of blood T cell repertoires in COVID-19. Assay: immunoSEQ multiplex PCR; the TCRdb copy retains only in-frame clones and omits some. Of 200,000 to 250,000 clones detected, roughly 84% appear once; the ten largest clones hold less than 7%. Sequencing input: PBMCs or T cells enriched from blood (not recorded which). These receptors were collected from a woman in her thirties or forties who had recovered from COVID-19.

The genes are TRBV10-3 and TRBJ1-6; a possible D gene is TRBD1 (5 bases). This CDR3 comprises 14 residues. Per the germline V gene, CDR1 is ENHRY and CDR2 is SYGVKD. V dropped 7 bases and J dropped 5 bases, with 12 bases sitting between them. CDR3: CAIKPGQNNSPLHF. The CDR3 bases are TGTGCCATCAAGCCCGGACAAAATAATTCACCCCTCCACTTT.

Within the sample, this clone is medium-sized. J is TRBJ2-1 and V is TRBV10-1, with a possible D match to TRBD2 (7 bases). Looked up from germline, CDR1 is WNHNN and CDR2 is SYGVQD (reference sequence). Trimming shortened V by 5 bases and J by 6 bases, and 17 bases separated the two germline ends. The CDR3 spans 15 residues. CDR3 sequence (DNA): TGCGCCAGCAGTCGGGGGGCCGGGGGTATCAATGAGCAGTTCTTC. Amino acid sequence: CASSRGAGGINEQFF.

The J gene is TRBJ2-1, the V gene TRBV29-1, with D possibly matching TRBD2 (5 bases). The CDR3 is 12 amino acids. V was trimmed by 4 bases and J by 8 bases, leaving 12 bases between them. The germline V gene has CDR1 SQVTM and CDR2 ANQGSEA. CDR3 nucleotide sequence: TGCAGCGTTGTTTCCGGGGTGGATGAGCAGTTCTTC. It yields the protein CSVVSGVDEQFF.

The gene calls are TRBV30 and TRBJ1-5; the D gene is possibly TRBD1 (6 bases). CDR3 length equals 15 residues. Deletions cut 1 base from V and 4 bases from J, with 14 bases between. The germline CDR1 and CDR2 sequences are GTSNPN and SVGIG (reference sequence). The DNA for the CDR3 is TGTGCCTGGAGTGGGACAGACTTAGGAAATCAGCCCCAGCATTTT. Translation: CAWSGTDLGNQPQHF.

The chain employs TRBV27 and TRBJ2-5; D uncertain. The CDR3 sequence is 13 residues long. Germline CDR1 MNHEY, CDR2 SMNVEV (reference sequence). Trimming left V 11 bases short and J 0 bases short, with 13 bases between. As DNA, the CDR3 is TGTGCCGTTGACACCCTTAACCAAGAGACCCAGTACTTC. It yields the protein CAVDTLNQETQYF.